This TCR beta chain is drawn from a study of blood T cell repertoires in COVID-19. Overall study context: Samples of COVID-19 (acute and convalescent) were obtained from the United States, Italy and Spain.

The CDR3 length is 17 residues. V was trimmed by 8 bases and J by 3 bases, leaving 26 bases between them. Using immunoSEQ multiplex PCR, the repertoire was profiled, and TCRdb retains in-frame clones only, with some absent. The sample consists of 350,000 to 550,000 clones, around 88% of them appearing once. Sequencing was performed on peripheral blood. The chain uses TRBV6-7 and TRBJ2-7; TRBD1 might be the D (5 bases). TRBV6-7 falls under the ORF class, with uncertain function. This clonotype originated in a woman in her twenties or thirties with acute or convalescent COVID-19. The CDR3, as DNA: TGTGCCAGCCCGTTGGGGCAGGCGAGGCCTCTCTACTACGAGCAGTACTTC. Its protein is CASPLGQARPLYYEQYF.